These 2 T cell receptor beta chains were sequenced from one sample in a study of shared clonotypes between healthy human individuals. TCRdb's copy holds only in-frame clones and misses some; the assay was immunoSEQ multiplex PCR. This table has about 2.1 million clones, over 85% appearing once. Positive CCR7 selection of CD45RO-negative cells yielded the naive CD8 cells, and terminally differentiated effector memory CD45RA+ cells were excluded. Material: naive CD8+ T cells from PBMCs. These TCRs come from a man between 18 and 35 years old in good health. Some clones in this sample may be carry-over from other donors' samples.

The genes are TRBV25-1 and TRBJ1-2, with 7 bases matching TRBD1. V shed 8 bases, J shed 5 bases, and the junction held 8 bases outside the gene matches. There are 13 residues in the CDR3. Germline CDR1 is MGHDK and CDR2 is SYGVNS. In nucleotides, the CDR3 is TGTGCCAGCCACTCCCGACAGGGATATGGCTACACCTTC. It translates to CASHSRQGYGYTF.

This rearrangement joins TRBV27 to TRBJ2-7, with 8 bases aligning to TRBD1. J lost 6 bases, V lost 3 bases, and 7 bases had no gene match. Germline CDR1 MNHEY, CDR2 SMNVEV (reference sequence). The CDR3 is 14 amino acids. In nucleotides, the CDR3 is TGTGCCAGCAGTTTCGACAGGGGAAGGTCCGAGCAGTACTTC. This codes for CASSFDRGRSEQYF.